What follows are 10 T cell receptor beta chains derived from one specimen sequenced in a study of shared T cell receptors in the human thymus. TCRdb's copy holds only in-frame clones and misses some; the assay was immunoSEQ multiplex PCR. The table includes tens of thousands of clones, about 95% detected once. The sample consisted of thymocytes. All receptors come from a human donor.

The chain carries TRBV27 and TRBJ1-6; TRBD1 matches 7 bases. J gave up 5 bases and V 8 bases, and 9 bases lay outside the gene matches. The CDR3 contains 15 residues. Germline-derived CDR1 and CDR2 are MNHEY and SMNVEV (reference sequence). The CDR3, as DNA: TGTGCCAGCCGGAGGGGGCAGCCCGATAATTCACCCCTCCACTTT. Translation: CASRRGQPDNSPLHF.

This sequence joins TRBV9 and TRBJ1-4; 8 positions agree with TRBD1. Per the germline V gene, CDR1 is SGDLS and CDR2 is YYNGEE. With V trimmed by 5 bases and J by 8 bases, 11 bases remained unmatched. The CDR3 totals 15 residues. The CDR3 sequence is CASREPGGAEEKLFF. CDR3 coding DNA: TGTGCCAGCAGAGAACCAGGGGGCGCCGAGGAAAAACTGTTTTTT.

V is TRBV5-1 and J is TRBJ2-5, with D possibly being TRBD1 (6 bases). The CDR3 totals 16 residues. Trimming left V 0 bases short and J 4 bases short, with 16 bases between. Looked up from germline, CDR1 is SGHRS and CDR2 is YFSETQ. CDR3 region: CASSLDHYREGETQYF. DNA for the CDR3: TGCGCCAGCAGCTTGGACCATTACAGGGAAGGAGAGACCCAGTACTTC.

J is TRBJ1-2 and V is TRBV14, with a weak D call TRBD1 (5 bases). V gave up 1 base and J gave up 2 bases, with 8 bases separating them. This CDR3 has 14 residues. Germline V gene sequence: CDR1 SGHDN, CDR2 FVKESK. The CDR3 DNA reads as TGTGCCAGCAGCCAAGGGGGCTTAAACTATGGCTACACCTTC. Translating gives CASSQGGLNYGYTF.

The chain combines TRBV27 with TRBJ1-1; the match to TRBD1 covers 7 bases. Trimming cost V 4 bases and J 1 base; bases outside gene matches: 6. This CDR3 has 15 residues. Germline CDR1 MNHEY, CDR2 SMNVEV (reference sequence). In DNA, the CDR3 is TGTGCCAGCAGTTCCACAGGGGCCCCGAACACTGAAGCTTTCTTT. The encoded protein is CASSSTGAPNTEAFF.

The J gene is TRBJ1-5, the V gene TRBV6-5; TRBD1 matches at 7 bases. V was pared by 10 bases and J by 9 bases, with 15 bases of the junction left unmatched. Per germline, CDR1 MNHEY and CDR2 SVGAGI. The CDR3 runs 14 residues. CDR3: CATRPTGFRWPQHF. In nucleotides, the CDR3 is TGTGCCACGCGACCGACAGGGTTTAGGTGGCCCCAGCATTTT.

The chain recombines TRBV18 with TRBJ2-1; 7 bases agree with TRBD2. The V gene end was trimmed by 4 bases and the J gene end by 0 bases; junction bases not matched to a gene: 9. The CDR3 spans 17 residues. Germline-derived CDR1 and CDR2 are KGHSH and LQKENI. CDR3 bases: TGTGCCAGCTCACGGCCCCCCGGGGGGTCCTCCTACAATGAGCAGTTCTTC. Protein: CASSRPPGGSSYNEQFF.

The V gene is TRBV5-1, the J gene TRBJ1-1; no definite D call. The CDR3 sequence is 13 residues long. The germline V gene encodes CDR1 SGHRS and CDR2 YFSETQ. Trimming removed 8 bases at V and 3 bases at J, with 14 bases between. DNA for the CDR3: TGCGCCAGTAACGAAAATCCAGACACTGAAGCTTTCTTT. Amino acid sequence: CASNENPDTEAFF.

V usage is TRBV29-1 and J usage is TRBJ2-2; a possible D gene is TRBD2 (6 bases). The CDR3 length is 14 residues. V lost 5 bases and J lost 2, with 12 bases in between. Germline values: CDR1 SQVTM, CDR2 ANQGSEA. DNA of the CDR3: TGCAGCGTTATCCGGGAGCCTAACACCGGGGAGCTGTTTTTT. Its protein is CSVIREPNTGELFF.

The rearrangement joins TRBV10-1 to TRBJ2-5; D not certain. CDR1 and CDR2 from the germline V gene are WNHNN and SYGVQD (reference sequence). The CDR3 runs 13 residues. V dropped 7 bases and J dropped 1 base, with 10 bases sitting between them. CDR3: CASTTNSQETQYF. For the CDR3, the DNA is TGCGCCAGCACTACCAATAGCCAAGAGACCCAGTACTTC.